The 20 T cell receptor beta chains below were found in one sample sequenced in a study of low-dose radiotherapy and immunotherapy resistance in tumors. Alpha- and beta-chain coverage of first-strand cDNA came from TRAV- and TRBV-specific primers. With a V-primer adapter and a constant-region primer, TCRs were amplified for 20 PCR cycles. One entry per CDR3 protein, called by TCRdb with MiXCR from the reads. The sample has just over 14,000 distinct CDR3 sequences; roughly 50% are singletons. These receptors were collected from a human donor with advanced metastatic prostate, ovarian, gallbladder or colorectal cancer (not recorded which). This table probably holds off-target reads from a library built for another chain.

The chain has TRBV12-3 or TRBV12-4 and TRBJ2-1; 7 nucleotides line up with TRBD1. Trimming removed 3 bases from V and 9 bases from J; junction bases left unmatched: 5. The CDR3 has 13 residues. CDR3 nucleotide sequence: TGTGCCAGCAGTTTGGCAGGGGGAAGTGAGCAGTTCTTC. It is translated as CASSLAGGSEQFF.

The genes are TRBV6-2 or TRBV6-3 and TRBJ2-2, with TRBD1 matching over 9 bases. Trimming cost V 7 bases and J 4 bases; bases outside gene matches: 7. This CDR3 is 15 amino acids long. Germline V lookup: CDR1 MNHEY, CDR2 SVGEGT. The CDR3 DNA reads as TGTGCCAGCACTTTGGACAGGGGAGGCACCGGGGAGCTGTTTTTT. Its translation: CASTLDRGGTGELFF.

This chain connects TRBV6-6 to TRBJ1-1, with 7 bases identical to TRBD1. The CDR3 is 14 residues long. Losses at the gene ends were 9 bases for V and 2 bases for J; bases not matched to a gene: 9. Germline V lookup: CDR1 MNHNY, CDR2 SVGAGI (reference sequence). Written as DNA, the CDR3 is TGTGCCAGTAGGGAGGGGGCGTTAAACACTGAAGCTTTCTTT. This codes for CASREGALNTEAFF.

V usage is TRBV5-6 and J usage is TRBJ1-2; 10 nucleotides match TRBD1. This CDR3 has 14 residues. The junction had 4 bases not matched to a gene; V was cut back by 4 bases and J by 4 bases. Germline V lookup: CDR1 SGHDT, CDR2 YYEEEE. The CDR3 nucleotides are TGTGCCAGCAGCACCGGGACAGGGGTCTATGGCTACACCTTC. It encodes CASSTGTGVYGYTF.

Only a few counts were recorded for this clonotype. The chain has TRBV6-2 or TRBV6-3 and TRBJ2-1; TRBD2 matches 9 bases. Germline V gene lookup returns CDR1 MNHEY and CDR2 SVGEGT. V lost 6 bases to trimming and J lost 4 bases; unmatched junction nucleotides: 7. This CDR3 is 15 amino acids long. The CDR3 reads CASSAASGVYNEQFF. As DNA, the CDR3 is TGTGCCAGCAGCGCGGCTAGCGGGGTATACAATGAGCAGTTCTTC.

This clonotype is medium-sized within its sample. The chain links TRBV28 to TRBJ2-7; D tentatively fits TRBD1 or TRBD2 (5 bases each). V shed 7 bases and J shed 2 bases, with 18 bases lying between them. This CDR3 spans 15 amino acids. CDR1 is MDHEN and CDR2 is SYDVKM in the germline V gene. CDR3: CASKYVRGAPYEQYF. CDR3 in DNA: TGTGCCAGCAAATACGTGCGAGGGGCTCCCTACGAGCAGTACTTC.

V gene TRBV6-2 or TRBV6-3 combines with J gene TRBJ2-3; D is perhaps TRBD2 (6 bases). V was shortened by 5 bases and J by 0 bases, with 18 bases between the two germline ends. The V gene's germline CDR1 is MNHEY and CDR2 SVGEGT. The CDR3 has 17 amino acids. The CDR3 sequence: CASSETRALPSTDTQYF. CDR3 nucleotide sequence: TGTGCCAGCAGTGAGACTAGAGCACTTCCTAGCACAGATACGCAGTATTTT.

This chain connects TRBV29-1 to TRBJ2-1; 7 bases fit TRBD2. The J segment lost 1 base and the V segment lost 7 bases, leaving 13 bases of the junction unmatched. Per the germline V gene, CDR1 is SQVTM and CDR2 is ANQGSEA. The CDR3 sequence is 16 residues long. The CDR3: CSANRPLATSYNEQFF. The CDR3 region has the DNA TGCAGCGCGAATAGACCACTAGCGACTTCCTACAATGAGCAGTTCTTC.

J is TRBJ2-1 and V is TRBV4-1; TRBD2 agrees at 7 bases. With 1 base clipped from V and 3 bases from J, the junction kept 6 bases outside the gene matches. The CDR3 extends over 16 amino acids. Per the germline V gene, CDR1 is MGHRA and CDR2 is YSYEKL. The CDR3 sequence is CASSQVEASGYNEQFF. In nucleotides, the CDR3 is TGCGCCAGCAGCCAAGTCGAAGCTAGCGGCTACAATGAGCAGTTCTTC.

The CDR3 sequence: CACPRPGTTYEQYF. The CDR3 coding sequence is TGTGCCTGCCCTCGCCCCGGGACCACCTACGAGCAGTACTTC. The chain combines TRBV30 with TRBJ2-7; the D call may be TRBD1 or TRBD2 (5 bases each). CDR3 size: 14 residues. Germline CDR1 reads GTSNPN; CDR2 reads SVGIG (reference sequence). Deletions cut 6 bases from V and 2 bases from J, with 17 bases between.

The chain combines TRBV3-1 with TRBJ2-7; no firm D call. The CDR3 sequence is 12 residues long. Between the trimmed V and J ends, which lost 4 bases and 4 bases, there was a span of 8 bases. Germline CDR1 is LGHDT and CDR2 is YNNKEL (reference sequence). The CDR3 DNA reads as TGTGCCAGCAGCCGCAGCCGATACGAGCAGTACTTC. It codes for CASSRSRYEQYF.

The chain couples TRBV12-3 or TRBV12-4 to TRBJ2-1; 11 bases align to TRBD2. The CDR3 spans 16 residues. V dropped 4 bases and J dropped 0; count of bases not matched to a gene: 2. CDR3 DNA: TGTGCCAGCAGTTCAGGACTAGCGGGCTCCTACAATGAGCAGTTCTTC. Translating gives CASSSGLAGSYNEQFF.

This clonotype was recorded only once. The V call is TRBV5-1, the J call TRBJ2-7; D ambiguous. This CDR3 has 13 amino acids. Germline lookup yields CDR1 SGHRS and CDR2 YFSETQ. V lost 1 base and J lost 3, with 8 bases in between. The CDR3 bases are TGCGCCAGCAGCTTGCAGCAGTTCTACGAGCAGTACTTC. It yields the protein CASSLQQFYEQYF.

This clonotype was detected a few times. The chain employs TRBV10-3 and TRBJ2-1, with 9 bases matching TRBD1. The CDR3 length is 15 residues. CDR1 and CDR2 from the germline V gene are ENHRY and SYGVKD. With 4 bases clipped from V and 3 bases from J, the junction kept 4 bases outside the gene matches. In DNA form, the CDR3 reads TGTGCCATCAGTGGGGGACAGGGTAGCTACAATGAGCAGTTCTTC. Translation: CAISGGQGSYNEQFF.

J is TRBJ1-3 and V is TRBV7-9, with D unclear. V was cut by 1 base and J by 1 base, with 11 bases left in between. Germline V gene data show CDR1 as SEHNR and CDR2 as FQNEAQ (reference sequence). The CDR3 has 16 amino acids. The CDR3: CASSLDTVWSGNTIYF. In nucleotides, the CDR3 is TGTGCCAGCAGCTTAGATACGGTCTGGTCTGGAAACACCATATATTTT.

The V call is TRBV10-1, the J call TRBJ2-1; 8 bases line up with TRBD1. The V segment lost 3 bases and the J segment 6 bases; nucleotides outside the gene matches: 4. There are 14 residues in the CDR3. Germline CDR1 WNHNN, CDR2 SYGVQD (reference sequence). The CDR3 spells CASSERDRSNEQFF. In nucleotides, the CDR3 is TGCGCCAGCAGTGAAAGGGACAGGAGCAATGAGCAGTTCTTC.

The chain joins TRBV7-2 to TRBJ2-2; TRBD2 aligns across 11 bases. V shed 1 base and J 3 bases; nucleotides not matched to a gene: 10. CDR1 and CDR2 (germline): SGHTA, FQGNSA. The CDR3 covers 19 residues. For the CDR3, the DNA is TGTGCCAGCAGCTTAGTGGCTAGCGGGGGGCCCGGGTACACCGGGGAGCTGTTTTTT. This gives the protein CASSLVASGGPGYTGELFF.

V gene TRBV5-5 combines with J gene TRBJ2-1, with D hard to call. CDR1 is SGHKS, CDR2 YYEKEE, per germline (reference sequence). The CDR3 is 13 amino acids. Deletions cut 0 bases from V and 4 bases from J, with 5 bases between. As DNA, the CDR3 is TGTGCCAGCAGCTTGGCTCTTTACAATGAGCAGTTCTTC. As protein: CASSLALYNEQFF. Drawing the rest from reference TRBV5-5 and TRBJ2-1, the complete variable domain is DAGVTQSPTHLIKTRGQQVTLRCSPISGHKSVSWYQQVLGQGPQFIFQYYEKEERGRGNFPDRFSARQFPNYSSELNVNALLLGDSALYLCASSLALYNEQFFGPGTRLTVL.

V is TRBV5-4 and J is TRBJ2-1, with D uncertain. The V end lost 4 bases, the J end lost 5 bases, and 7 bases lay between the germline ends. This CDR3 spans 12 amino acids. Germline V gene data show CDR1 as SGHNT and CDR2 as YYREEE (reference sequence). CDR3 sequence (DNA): TGTGCCAGCAGCCCCCGTAACAATGAGCAGTTCTTC. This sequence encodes CASSPRNNEQFF.

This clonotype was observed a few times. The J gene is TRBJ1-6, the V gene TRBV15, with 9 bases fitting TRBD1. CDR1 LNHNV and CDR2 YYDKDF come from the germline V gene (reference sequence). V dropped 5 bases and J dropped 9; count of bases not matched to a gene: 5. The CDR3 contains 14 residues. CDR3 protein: CATSPGQGTSPLHF. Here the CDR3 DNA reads TGTGCCACCAGCCCGGGACAGGGTACTTCACCCCTCCACTTT.